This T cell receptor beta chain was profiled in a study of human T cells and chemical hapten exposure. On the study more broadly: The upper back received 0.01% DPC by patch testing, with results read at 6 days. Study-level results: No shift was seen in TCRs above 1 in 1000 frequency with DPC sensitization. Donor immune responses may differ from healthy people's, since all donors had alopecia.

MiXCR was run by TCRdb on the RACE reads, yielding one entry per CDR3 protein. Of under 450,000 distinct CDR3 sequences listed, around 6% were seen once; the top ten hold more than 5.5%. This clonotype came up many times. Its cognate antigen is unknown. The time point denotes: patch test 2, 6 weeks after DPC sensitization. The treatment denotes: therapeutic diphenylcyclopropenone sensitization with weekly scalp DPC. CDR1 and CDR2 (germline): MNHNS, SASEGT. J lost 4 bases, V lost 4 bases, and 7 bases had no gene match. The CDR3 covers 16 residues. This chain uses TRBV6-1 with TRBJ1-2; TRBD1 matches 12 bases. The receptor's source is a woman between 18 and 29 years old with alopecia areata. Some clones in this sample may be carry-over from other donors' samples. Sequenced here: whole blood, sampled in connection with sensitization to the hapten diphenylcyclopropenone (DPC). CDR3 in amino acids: CASSASGGQGAYGYTF. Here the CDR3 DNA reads TGTGCCAGCAGTGCCTCTGGGGGACAGGGGGCCTATGGCTACACCTTC.